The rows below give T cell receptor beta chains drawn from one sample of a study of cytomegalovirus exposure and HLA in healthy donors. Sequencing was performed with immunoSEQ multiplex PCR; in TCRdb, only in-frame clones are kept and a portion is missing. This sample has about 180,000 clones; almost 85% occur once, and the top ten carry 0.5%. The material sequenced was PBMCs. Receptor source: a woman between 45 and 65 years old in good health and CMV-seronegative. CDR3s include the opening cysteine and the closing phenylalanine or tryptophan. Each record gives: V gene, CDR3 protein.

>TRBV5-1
CASSLDPREGGEQYF
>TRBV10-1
CASSGPSGRRRGNTDTQYF
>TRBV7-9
CASSLGPEPLHF
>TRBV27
CASISPGETQYF
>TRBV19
CATRDLGRGATDTQYF
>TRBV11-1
CASSLAVGGLAGNEQFF
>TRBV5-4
CASSRGSREPQAFF
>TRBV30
CAWRAGGNTGELFF
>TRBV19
CASSQTLRLGEQYF
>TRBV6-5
CASRSGTGSEAFF
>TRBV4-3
CASSQEGGGYQETQYF
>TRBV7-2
CATPLPQRGGPQETQYF